This T cell receptor (beta chain) was captured in a study of blood T cell repertoires in COVID-19. Study at large: Researchers got acute and convalescent COVID-19 samples from the United States, Italy and Spain. The analysed material was cDNA or gDNA that came from T cells, B-cell-depleted T cells, or PBMCs.

Germline V gives CDR1 ENHRY, CDR2 SYGVKD. Germline trimming cut 3 bases from V and 7 bases from J; bases unmatched to any gene: 14. This CDR3 region has 17 residues. In the study's own analysis: Amplification of reference gene primers was used by the study to estimate nucleated cell counts. Measured with immunoSEQ multiplex PCR; TCRdb has only the in-frame clones, and not every one. The DNA was the basis for D and trimming; V, J and clone size are from that table. The sample yields approximately 90,000 clones, over 75% seen once. This chain connects TRBV10-3 to TRBJ2-1; 8 bases map to TRBD2. The sequencing input was peripheral blood. This clonotype originated in a man aged 55 to 70 with acute or convalescent COVID-19. In DNA form, the CDR3 reads TGTGCCATCAGTGACCCGGGGCGGCGGGAGGTACGGAATGAGCAGTTCTTC. Amino acid sequence: CAISDPGRREVRNEQFF.